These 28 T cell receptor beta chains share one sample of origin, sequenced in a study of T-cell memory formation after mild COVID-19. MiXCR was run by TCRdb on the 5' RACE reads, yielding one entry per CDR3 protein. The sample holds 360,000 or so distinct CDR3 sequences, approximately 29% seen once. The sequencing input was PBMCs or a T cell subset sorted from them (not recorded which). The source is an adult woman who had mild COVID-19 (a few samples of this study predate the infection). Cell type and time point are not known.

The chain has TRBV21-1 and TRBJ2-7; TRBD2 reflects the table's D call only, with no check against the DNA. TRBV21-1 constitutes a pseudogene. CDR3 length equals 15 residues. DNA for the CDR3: TGTGCCAGCAGCAAAGTCGGCAGGGCCATGTACGAGCAGTACTTC. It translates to CASSKVGRAMYEQYF.

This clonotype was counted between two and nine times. The CDR3 region has the DNA TGTGCCAGCAGTTCTAAAAGCAGGGGGTCCCACGAGCAGTACTTC. This sequence encodes CASSSKSRGSHEQYF. The J gene is TRBJ2-7, the V gene TRBV12-3 or TRBV12-4, with 7 bases lining up with TRBD1. The V gene end was trimmed by 4 bases and the J gene end by 5 bases; junction bases not matched to a gene: 11. CDR3 length: 15 residues.

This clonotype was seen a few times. CDR3 loop: CASSLSVTGYEQYF. DNA of the CDR3: TGTGCCAGCAGCTTATCCGTGACGGGCTACGAGCAGTACTTC. The chain has TRBV11-1 and TRBJ2-7, with unresolved D. CDR3 size: 14 residues. V was cut by 2 bases and J by 3 bases, with 11 bases left in between. Germline values: CDR1 SGHAT, CDR2 FQDESV (reference sequence).

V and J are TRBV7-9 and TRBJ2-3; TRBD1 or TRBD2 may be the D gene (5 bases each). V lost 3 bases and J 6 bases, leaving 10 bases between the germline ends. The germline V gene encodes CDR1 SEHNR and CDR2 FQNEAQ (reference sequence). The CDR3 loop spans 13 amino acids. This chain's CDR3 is CASSLWGSDTQYF. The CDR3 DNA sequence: TGTGCCAGCAGCTTGTGGGGGTCGGATACGCAGTATTTT.

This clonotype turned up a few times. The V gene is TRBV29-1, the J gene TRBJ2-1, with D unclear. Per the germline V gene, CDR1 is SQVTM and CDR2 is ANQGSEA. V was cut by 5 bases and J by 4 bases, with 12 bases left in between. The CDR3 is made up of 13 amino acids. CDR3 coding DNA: TGCAGCGTTCGACCAGAAACATACAATGAGCAGTTCTTC. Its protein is CSVRPETYNEQFF.

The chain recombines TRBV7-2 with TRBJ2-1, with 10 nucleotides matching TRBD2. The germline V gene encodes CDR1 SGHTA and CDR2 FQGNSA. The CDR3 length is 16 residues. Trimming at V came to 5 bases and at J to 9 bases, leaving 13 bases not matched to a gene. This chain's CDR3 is CASSLPGLALEGEQFF. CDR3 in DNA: TGTGCCAGCAGCCTGCCGGGACTAGCGCTGGAGGGTGAGCAGTTCTTC.

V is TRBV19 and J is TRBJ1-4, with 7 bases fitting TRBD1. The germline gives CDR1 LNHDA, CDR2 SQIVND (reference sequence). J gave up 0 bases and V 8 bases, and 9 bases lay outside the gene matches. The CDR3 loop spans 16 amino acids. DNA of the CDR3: TGTGCCAGTCGCTACGGGACAGTGGCAACTAATGAAAAACTGTTTTTT. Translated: CASRYGTVATNEKLFF.

The CDR3 is CASSPEVGQFF. The DNA for the CDR3 is TGTGCCAGCTCACCAGAGGTCGGGCAGTTCTTC. This rearrangement joins TRBV18 to TRBJ2-1; D not resolved. The CDR3 totals 11 residues. Trimming shortened V by 2 bases and J by 12 bases, and 8 bases separated the two germline ends. Germline V gene lookup returns CDR1 KGHSH and CDR2 LQKENI.

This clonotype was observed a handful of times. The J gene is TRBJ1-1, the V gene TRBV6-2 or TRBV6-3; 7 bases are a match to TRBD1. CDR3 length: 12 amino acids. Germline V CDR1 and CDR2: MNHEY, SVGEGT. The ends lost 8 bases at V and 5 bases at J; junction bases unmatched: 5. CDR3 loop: CASRQGRTEAFF. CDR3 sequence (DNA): TGTGCCAGCCGACAGGGACGGACTGAAGCTTTCTTT.

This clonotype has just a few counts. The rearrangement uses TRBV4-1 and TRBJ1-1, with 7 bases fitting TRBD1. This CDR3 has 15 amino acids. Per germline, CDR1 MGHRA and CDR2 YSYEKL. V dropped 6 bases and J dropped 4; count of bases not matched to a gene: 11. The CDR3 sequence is CASRLTETGITEAFF. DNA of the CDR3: TGCGCCAGCAGATTGACAGAGACAGGGATCACTGAAGCTTTCTTT.

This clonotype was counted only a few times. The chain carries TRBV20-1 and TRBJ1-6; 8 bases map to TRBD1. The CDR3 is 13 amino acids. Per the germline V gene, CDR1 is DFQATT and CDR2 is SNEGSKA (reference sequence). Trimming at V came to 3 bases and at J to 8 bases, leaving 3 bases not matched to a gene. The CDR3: CSASDRGDSPLHF. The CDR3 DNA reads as TGCAGTGCTAGTGACAGGGGAGATTCACCCCTCCACTTT.

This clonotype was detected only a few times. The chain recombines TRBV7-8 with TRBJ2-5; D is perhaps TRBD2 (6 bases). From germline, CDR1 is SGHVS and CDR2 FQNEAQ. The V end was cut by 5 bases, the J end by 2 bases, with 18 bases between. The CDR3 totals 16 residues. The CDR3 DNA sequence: TGTGCCAGCAGCCGAAGACCGGAGGCGGGGCAAGAGACCCAGTACTTC. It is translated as CASSRRPEAGQETQYF. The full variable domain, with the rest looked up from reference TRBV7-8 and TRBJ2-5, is GAGVSQSPRYKVAKRGQDVALRCDPISGHVSLFWYQQALGQGPEFLTYFQNEAQLDKSGLPSDRFFAERPEGSVSTLKIQRTQQEDSAVYLCASSRRPEAGQETQYFGPGTRLLVL.

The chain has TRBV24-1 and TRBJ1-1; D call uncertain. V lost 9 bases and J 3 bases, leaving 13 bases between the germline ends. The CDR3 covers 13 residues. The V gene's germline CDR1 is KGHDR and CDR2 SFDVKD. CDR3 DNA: TGTGCCACCTCCACGTATTCGGACACTGAAGCTTTCTTT. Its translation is CATSTYSDTEAFF.

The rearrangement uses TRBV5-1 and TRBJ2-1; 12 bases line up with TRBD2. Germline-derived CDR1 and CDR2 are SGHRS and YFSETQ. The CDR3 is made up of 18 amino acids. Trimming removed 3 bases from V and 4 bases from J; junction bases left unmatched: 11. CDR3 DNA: TGCGCCAGCAGCTCCCCCGCCCTGACTAGCGGGAGTTACAATGAGCAGTTCTTC. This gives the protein CASSSPALTSGSYNEQFF.

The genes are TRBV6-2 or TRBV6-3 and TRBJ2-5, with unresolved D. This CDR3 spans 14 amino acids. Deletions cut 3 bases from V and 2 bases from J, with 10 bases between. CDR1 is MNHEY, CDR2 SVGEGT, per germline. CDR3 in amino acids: CASSYIGVQETQYF. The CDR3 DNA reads TGTGCCAGCAGTTATATTGGGGTTCAAGAGACCCAGTACTTC.

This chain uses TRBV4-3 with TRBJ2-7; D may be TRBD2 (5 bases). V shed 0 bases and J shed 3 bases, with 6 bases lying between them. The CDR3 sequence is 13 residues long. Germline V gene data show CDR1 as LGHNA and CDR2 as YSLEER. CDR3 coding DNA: TGCGCCAGCAGCCAAGAACTAGACTACGAGCAGTACTTC. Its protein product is CASSQELDYEQYF.

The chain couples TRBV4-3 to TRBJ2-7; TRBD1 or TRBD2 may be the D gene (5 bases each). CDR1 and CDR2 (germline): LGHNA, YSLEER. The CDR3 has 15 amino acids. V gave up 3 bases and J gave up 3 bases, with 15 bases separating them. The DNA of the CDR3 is TGCGCCAGCAGCCAGGGCATTACTGGGGGCTACGAGCAGTACTTC. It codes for CASSQGITGGYEQYF.

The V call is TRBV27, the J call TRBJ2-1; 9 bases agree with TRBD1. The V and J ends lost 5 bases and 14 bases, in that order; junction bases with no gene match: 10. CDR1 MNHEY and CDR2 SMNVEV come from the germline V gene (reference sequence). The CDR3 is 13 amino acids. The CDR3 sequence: CASSPGQRQGEFF. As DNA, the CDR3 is TGTGCCAGCAGTCCCGGCCAGCGACAGGGGGAGTTCTTC.

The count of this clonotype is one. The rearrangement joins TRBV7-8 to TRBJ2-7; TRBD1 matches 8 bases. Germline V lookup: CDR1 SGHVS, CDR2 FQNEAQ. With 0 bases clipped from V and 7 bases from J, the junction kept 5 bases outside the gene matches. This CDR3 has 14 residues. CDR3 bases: TGTGCCAGCAGCTTAGCTGGACAGGGCATAGAGCAGTACTTC. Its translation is CASSLAGQGIEQYF.

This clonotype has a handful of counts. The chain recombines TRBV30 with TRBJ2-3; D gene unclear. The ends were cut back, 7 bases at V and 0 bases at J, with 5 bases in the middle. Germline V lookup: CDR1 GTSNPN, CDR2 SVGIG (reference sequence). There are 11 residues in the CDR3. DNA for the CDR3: TGTGCCTACGCTAGCACAGATACGCAGTATTTT. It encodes CAYASTDTQYF.

The CDR3 nucleotides read TGTGCCTCGCGAGATTCAGGCAATCAGCCCCAGCATTTT. Its protein product is CASRDSGNQPQHF. The rearrangement links TRBV7-8 to TRBJ1-5; no definite D call. With 11 bases removed from V and 2 bases from J, the gap between germline ends came to 13 bases. Germline V gene sequence: CDR1 SGHVS, CDR2 FQNEAQ. The CDR3 runs 13 residues.

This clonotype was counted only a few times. The CDR3 loop reads CAWSVRADTQYF. The DNA for the CDR3 is TGTGCCTGGAGTGTACGTGCAGATACGCAGTATTTT. This rearrangement joins TRBV30 to TRBJ2-3; no firm D call. This CDR3 spans 12 amino acids. The V gene's germline CDR1 is GTSNPN and CDR2 SVGIG (reference sequence). The V end lost 0 bases, the J end lost 4 bases, and 5 bases lay between the germline ends.

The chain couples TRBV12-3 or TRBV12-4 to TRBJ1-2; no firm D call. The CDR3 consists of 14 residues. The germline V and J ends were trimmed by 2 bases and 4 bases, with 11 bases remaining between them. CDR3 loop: CASSLFKGGYGYTF. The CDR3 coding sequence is TGTGCCAGCAGTTTATTTAAGGGTGGCTATGGCTACACCTTC.

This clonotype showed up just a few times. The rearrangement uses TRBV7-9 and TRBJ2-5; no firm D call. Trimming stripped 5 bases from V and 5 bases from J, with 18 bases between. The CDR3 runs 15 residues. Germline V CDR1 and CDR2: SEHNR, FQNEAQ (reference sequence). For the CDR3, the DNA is TGTGCCAGCAGCGTTACCAATGGTCTCAGGGAGACCCAGTACTTC. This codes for CASSVTNGLRETQYF.

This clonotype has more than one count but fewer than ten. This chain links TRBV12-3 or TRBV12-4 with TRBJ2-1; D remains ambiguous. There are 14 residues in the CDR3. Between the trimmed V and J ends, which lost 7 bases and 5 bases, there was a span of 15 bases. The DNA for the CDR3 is TGTGCCAGCATTTTGACGCCGAGTCACAATGAGCAGTTCTTC. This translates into CASILTPSHNEQFF.

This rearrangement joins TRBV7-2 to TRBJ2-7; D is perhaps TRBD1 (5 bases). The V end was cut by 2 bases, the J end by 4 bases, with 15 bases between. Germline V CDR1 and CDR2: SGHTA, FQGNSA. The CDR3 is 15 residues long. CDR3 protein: CASSLQGPSGYEQYF. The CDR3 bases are TGTGCCAGCAGCTTACAGGGCCCCTCGGGTTACGAGCAGTACTTC.

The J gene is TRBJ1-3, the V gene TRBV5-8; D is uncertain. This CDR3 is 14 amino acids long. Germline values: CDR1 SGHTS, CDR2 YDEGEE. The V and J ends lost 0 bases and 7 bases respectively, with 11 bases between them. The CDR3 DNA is TGTGCCAGCAGCTTGGAAGGCCTTACCAACACCATATATTTT. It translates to CASSLEGLTNTIYF.

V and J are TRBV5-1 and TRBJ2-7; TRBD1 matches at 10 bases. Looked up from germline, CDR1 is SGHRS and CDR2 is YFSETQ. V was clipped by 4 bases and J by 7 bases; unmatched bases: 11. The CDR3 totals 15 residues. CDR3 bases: TGCGCCAGCAGCCCGCCCGACAGGGGGCCGTGGGAGCAGTACTTC. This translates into CASSPPDRGPWEQYF. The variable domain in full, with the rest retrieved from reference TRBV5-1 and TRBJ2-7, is KAGVTQTPRYLIKTRGQQVTLSCSPISGHRSVSWYQQTPGQGLQFLFEYFSETQRNKGNFPGRFSGRQFSNSRSEMNVSTLELGDSALYLCASSPPDRGPWEQYFGPGTRLTVT.